This TCR beta chain was recovered during a study of regulatory dendritic cells for organ transplantation listed by TCRdb under 2017. About the investigation overall: Before and after allostimulation with regulatory or mature dendritic cells, TCRbeta repertoires were sequenced from sorted naive and memory CD4+ and CD8+ T cells. Summary of the overall study and its limitations: The repertoires of naive CD4+ and CD8+ T cells were highly diverse, while memory cell repertoires were less diverse, with memory CD8+ cells being the most oligoclonal. In both subjects, allostimulation led to expansion of memory CD8+ clones, though the expansion induced by regulatory dendritic cells appeared to be more limited than that induced by mature dendritic cells. Among the resting subsets, the most alloreactive TCR clonotypes were found in memory CD8+ T cells. Only a couple of subjects were sequenced, and the authors noted considerable between-individual heterogeneity in the alloreactive memory CD8+ T cell pool.

Worth noting for this clone: Which antigen it targets is not known. The sample holds no much larger clone one base away, and base qualities are not on file.

Trimming takes 2 bases off V and 11 bases off J; junction bases not matched to a gene: 5. Its CDR3 holds 13 amino acids, cysteine through phenylalanine. The CDR3 DNA has 39 bases and is translated from base 1. The germline V gene (reference sequence) sets CDR1 to SEHNR and CDR2 to FQNEAQ. The TCRbeta CDR3 regions were amplified in a multiplexed two-step PCR with Vbeta-specific forward primers and Jbeta-specific reverse primers. Through the immunoSEQ service, TCRbeta libraries were sequenced on an Illumina instrument. Concerning the study's data processing: IMGT annotation was used to assign V, D and J genes, and synthetic CDR3 analogues were used to correct counts for multiplex PCR bias. The immunoSEQ Analyzer calculated repertoire clonality as one minus the normalized Shannon entropy. Whether a clone counted as expanded was decided by Fisher's exact test with Benjamini-Hochberg false discovery rate control and a two-tailed cutoff of P<0.01. TCRdb obtained this table from immuneACCESS and retained in-frame rearrangements with V and J assigned. These tables miss some clones; where compared with another copy, unresolved V genes account for less than half of the shortfall, and the remainder is unexplained. That table supplies the V and J calls and clone size; D and trimming were determined from the DNA. The sample table records under 45,000 clones; 85% to 90% of these occur just once. In total, the top ten clones hold over 0.055% of the sample.

Naive T cells were sorted as CD45RA+ and memory T cells as CD45RO+ CD4+ or CD8+ cells by FACS. A couple of healthy control subjects provided the T cells used for TCR sequencing. For the mixed lymphocyte reactions, sorted T cell subsets left unstimulated acted as baseline controls. The Qiagen DNeasy Blood & Tissue Kit was used to extract genomic DNA. This sequence uses TRBV7-9 and TRBJ1-4, and 7 bases in between align with TRBD1. The source of this sequence is a human donor in good health. The sequenced sample consisted of naive CD4+ T cells from blood. Taken with the paper, the label for cell subset or site translates to: CD45RA+ naive T cells. Read as DNA, the sequence is TGTGCCAGCAGCTTAAGGGACAGCTTTAAACTGTTTTTT. This codes for CASSLRDSFKLFF.